This T cell receptor beta chain was observed in a study of blood T cell repertoires in COVID-19 (dated by TCRdb to between 2020 and 2021). About the study as a whole: The collaborator samples originated in the United States, Italy and Spain and spanned the acute and convalescent phases of COVID-19. The prospective study material was composed of cDNA or gDNA derived from T cells, B-cell-depleted T cells, or PBMCs. Deeply sampled blood TCRbeta repertoires from subjects exposed to, actively infected with, or recovered from COVID-19 were included in the dataset. The repertoires were released in a freely available public database meant as a resource for research on the immune response to SARS-CoV-2. The samples were drawn from two sources: the first 160 participants of the ongoing ImmuneRACE study, and 1,000 to 1,500 subjects contributed by 6 global collaborators. A de-identified subject ID, COVID-19 status, age in years and sex were almost always included in the sample metadata. Where HLA class I and class II types were available, the types were taken from metadata supplied by the sample provider, not from assay-based typing. Beyond this particular receptor, the publication reports: How much clinical and demographic metadata was included differed by source and by participant, and the metadata was provided uncurated.

About this clone: Its antigen has not been determined. The input lacks base qualities; no much larger clone sits a single base away.

There are 16 amino acids in the CDR3, from cysteine to phenylalanine inclusive. The sequence is cut down to CDR3 DNA, 48 bases in frame from base 1. At the junction V is shortened by 5 bases and J by 5 bases; bases outside the gene matches: 8. CDR1 and CDR2 (LGHDT, YNNKEL) derive from the germline V gene (reference sequence). Each collaborating institution followed its own protocols to collect whole blood in K2EDTA tubes. For TCRbeta analysis, collaborators shipped samples as frozen whole blood, isolated PBMCs, or DNA extracted from either of those sample types. The immunoSEQ Assay, a bias-controlled multiplex PCR, was used to amplify TCRbeta CDR3 regions from genomic DNA. The study's own analysis went as follows. Within the assay, amplification of reference gene primers was used to estimate how many nucleated cells each sample contained. To quantify the absolute abundance of each unique TCRbeta CDR3 rearrangement, sequence reads were collapsed and filtered. For each sample, productive Simpson clonality was calculated by taking the square root of Simpson's diversity index across productive rearrangements. The table comes from immuneACCESS by way of TCRdb, which keeps in-frame sequences with V and J called. Part of the clones is missing from these tables; in studies checked, under half for an unresolved V gene and the rest for unknown reasons. The DNA was the basis for D and trimming; V, J and clone size are from that table. This sample is represented by more than 150,000 clones; roughly nine tenths of them were singletons. Around 21% of the sample goes to the ten largest clones.

The clonotype originates from a man aged 70-80 years with active or convalescent COVID-19. The sequencing sample was made of peripheral blood. The chain was built from TRBV3-1 (or the pseudogene TRBV3-2) and TRBJ2-2; TRBD2 lines up with 10 middle nucleotides. In nucleotides, the sequence is TGTGCCAGCAGCTCGCTAGCGGGAGCTAGGACCGGGGAGCTGTTTTTT. Translated, it gives CASSSLAGARTGELFF.